The clone carrying this TCR beta chain was observed a single time. There are 15 residues in the CDR3. The trim removed 5 bases at V and 5 bases at J, leaving 10 bases unmatched. Germline CDR1 and CDR2: SGHTA and FQGTGA. The sample comes from a study of T cell changes during pregnancy in multiple sclerosis. The protocol was immunoSEQ multiplex PCR, while the TCRdb copy is restricted to in-frame clones and leaves out a portion. In the table there are some 50,000 clones, under 95% of which are singletons. Source: CD8+ T cells from peripheral blood mononuclear cells, taken in the second trimester of pregnancy. The V gene is TRBV7-3, the J gene TRBJ2-5; 8 nucleotides agree with TRBD2. The source of this sequence is a female donor with multiple sclerosis, enrolled in a pregnancy study. CDR3 in DNA: TGTGCCAGCAGCCTCTCCGGGGGGGCCCGGGAGACCCAGTACTTC. Amino acid sequence: CASSLSGGARETQYF. Combining the CDR3 with reference TRBV7-3 and TRBJ2-5 gives the whole variable domain GAGVSQTPSNKVTEKGKYVELRCDPISGHTALYWYRQSLGQGPEFLIYFQGTGAADDSGLPNDRFFAVRPEGSVSTLKIQRTERGDSAVYLCASSLSGGARETQYFGPGTRLLVL.